This T cell receptor beta chain is drawn from a study of blood T cell repertoires in COVID-19. J gave up 4 bases and V 4 bases, and 9 bases lay outside the gene matches. Germline CDR1 is SGHAT and CDR2 is FQNNGV. The CDR3 covers 17 residues. Assay used: immunoSEQ multiplex PCR; TCRdb lists only in-frame clones, some missing. The sample records about 250,000 clones, roughly 87% being singletons. The sequencing input was PBMCs or T cells enriched from blood (not recorded which). V is TRBV11-2 and J is TRBJ2-2; 10 bases map to TRBD1. The clonotype comes from a woman in her 30s with acute COVID-19. CDR3 sequence reads: CASSSPTGGAVTGELFF. The CDR3 DNA is TGTGCCAGCAGCTCCCCGACAGGGGGCGCGGTCACCGGGGAGCTGTTTTTT.